This TCR beta chain was found in a study of lymphopenia after photon versus proton radiotherapy. Sequencing used immunoSEQ multiplex PCR; TCRdb keeps in-frame clones, though not all of them. This table holds 67,000 or so clones, more than 75% found once. The V end was cut by 4 bases, the J end by 12 bases, with 15 bases between. Germline CDR1 SNHLY, CDR2 FYNNEI. There are 12 residues in the CDR3. The genes are TRBV2 and TRBJ2-5; TRBD2 is a possible D gene (6 bases). This clonotype was obtained from an older man with esophageal cancer. The sample consisted of peripheral blood, taken from a patient treated with proton-based radiotherapy. The DNA of the CDR3 is TGTGCCAGCAGTGCCGGCGGGGCGAGGGAGTACTTC. Its protein is CASSAGGAREYF. Supplemented by reference TRBV2 and TRBJ2-5, the full variable domain reads EPEVTQTPSHQVTQMGQEVILRCVPISNHLYFYWYRQILGQKVEFLVSFYNNEISEKSEIFDDQFSVERPDGSNFTLKIRSTKLEDSAMYFCASSAGGAREYFGPGTRLLVL.